This is a list of T cell receptor beta chains from one sample in a study of cytomegalovirus exposure and HLA in healthy donors. Sequencing was performed with immunoSEQ multiplex PCR; in TCRdb, only in-frame clones are kept and a portion is missing. Of about 170,000 clones listed, approximately 71% are singletons. The sequenced sample consisted of PBMCs. These receptors were collected from a girl between 5 and 17 years old in good health and CMV-seronegative. Each CDR3 is given with its conserved first and last residue. The order of the fields is D gene, J gene, clone size, V gene, CDR3 DNA, CDR3 protein. A D gene is named only where the DNA matches it firmly. Size tells how often a clone was seen (once, few, many) or the class of an expanded clone, and some rows leave it out.

d_call: TRBD1
j_call: TRBJ2-2
clone_size: NA
v_call: TRBV5-6
cdr3_nt: TGTGCCAGCAGCGGGGGACAGGGAGAAAGCGGGGAGCTGTTTTTT
cdr3_aa: CASSGGQGESGELFF

d_call: NA
j_call: TRBJ1-5
clone_size: NA
v_call: TRBV6-1
cdr3_nt: TGTGCCATAACGGGGGATTGGAGCAATCAGCCCCAGCATTTT
cdr3_aa: CAITGDWSNQPQHF

d_call: NA
j_call: TRBJ2-7
clone_size: NA
v_call: TRBV5-1
cdr3_nt: TGCGCCAGCAGCTTTGTAGGGGGGGGTTACGAGCAGTACTTC
cdr3_aa: CASSFVGGGYEQYF

d_call: TRBD1
j_call: TRBJ1-2
clone_size: NA
v_call: TRBV27
cdr3_nt: TGTGCCAGCAGTTCCTACAGGGGGCGCGGGTATGGCTACACCTTC
cdr3_aa: CASSSYRGRGYGYTF

d_call: NA
j_call: TRBJ1-1
clone_size: NA
v_call: TRBV7-9
cdr3_nt: TGTGCCAGCAGCTACCGGGACAAGCTTGAAGCTTTCTTT
cdr3_aa: CASSYRDKLEAFF

d_call: NA
j_call: TRBJ2-3
clone_size: few
v_call: TRBV27
cdr3_nt: TGTGCCAGCAGTTCTCCAGGATACACAGATACGCAGTATTTT
cdr3_aa: CASSSPGYTDTQYF

d_call: TRBD2
j_call: TRBJ2-1
clone_size: NA
v_call: TRBV4-2
cdr3_nt: TGTGCCAGCAGCCCCGGTCCCCAAGCGGGGATCTACAATGAGCAGTTCTTC
cdr3_aa: CASSPGPQAGIYNEQFF

d_call: NA
j_call: TRBJ1-4
clone_size: NA
v_call: TRBV7-3
cdr3_nt: TGTGCCAGCAGCCCTAGCACCCTTGAAAAACTGTTTTTT
cdr3_aa: CASSPSTLEKLFF

d_call: TRBD1
j_call: TRBJ1-4
clone_size: NA
v_call: TRBV6-5
cdr3_nt: TGTGCCAGCAGTTACCGAGGGGGCGCAACTAATGAAAAACTGTTTTTT
cdr3_aa: CASSYRGGATNEKLFF

d_call: TRBD2
j_call: TRBJ2-7
clone_size: NA
v_call: TRBV9
cdr3_nt: TGTGCCAGCAGCCCGGGACTAGCGGGGGGGCCTCCCTACGAGCAGTACTTC
cdr3_aa: CASSPGLAGGPPYEQYF

d_call: NA
j_call: TRBJ1-1
clone_size: NA
v_call: TRBV10-3
cdr3_nt: TGTGCCATCAGAAGTAGGGGGACTGAAGCTTTCTTT
cdr3_aa: CAIRSRGTEAFF

d_call: TRBD1
j_call: TRBJ1-5
clone_size: few
v_call: TRBV6-5
cdr3_nt: TGTGCCACCACAGGGGGCAATCAGCCCCAGCATTTT
cdr3_aa: CATTGGNQPQHF

d_call: TRBD1
j_call: TRBJ2-7
clone_size: NA
v_call: TRBV5-4
cdr3_nt: TGTGCCAGCAGCACCGGGACAGGGTTATACGAGCAGTACTTC
cdr3_aa: CASSTGTGLYEQYF

d_call: TRBD1
j_call: TRBJ2-2
clone_size: NA
v_call: TRBV5-6
cdr3_nt: TGTGCCAGCAGCCTGGGGACAGGGGGCTACACCGGGGAGCTGTTTTTT
cdr3_aa: CASSLGTGGYTGELFF

d_call: NA
j_call: TRBJ1-1
clone_size: NA
v_call: TRBV2
cdr3_nt: TGTGCCAACCGCCGGGACACTAAAACTGAAGCTTTCTTT
cdr3_aa: CANRRDTKTEAFF

d_call: NA
j_call: TRBJ1-1
clone_size: few
v_call: TRBV25-1
cdr3_nt: TGTGCCAGCAGTGAACGGACTGAAGCTTTCTTT
cdr3_aa: CASSERTEAFF

d_call: TRBD1
j_call: TRBJ1-5
clone_size: NA
v_call: TRBV27
cdr3_nt: TGTGCCAGCATCCTAACAGGGGACGGCAATCAGCCCCAGCATTTT
cdr3_aa: CASILTGDGNQPQHF

d_call: TRBD1
j_call: TRBJ2-7
clone_size: NA
v_call: TRBV6-5
cdr3_nt: TGTGCCAGCAGCCCAGGACAGGGGGGATACGAGCAGTACTTC
cdr3_aa: CASSPGQGGYEQYF

d_call: TRBD1
j_call: TRBJ1-6
clone_size: NA
v_call: TRBV14
cdr3_nt: TGTGCCAGCAGATCCGGACAGGCAAATTCACCCCTCCACTTT
cdr3_aa: CASRSGQANSPLHF

d_call: TRBD1
j_call: TRBJ1-1
clone_size: NA
v_call: TRBV7-8
cdr3_nt: TGTGCCAGCAGCATCGGACAGGGCTATACTGAAGCTTTCTTT
cdr3_aa: CASSIGQGYTEAFF

d_call: NA
j_call: TRBJ1-2
clone_size: NA
v_call: TRBV6-5
cdr3_nt: TGTGCCAGCAGTTACGTCAGGAACTATGGCTACACCTTC
cdr3_aa: CASSYVRNYGYTF

d_call: NA
j_call: TRBJ2-1
clone_size: NA
v_call: TRBV6-6
cdr3_nt: TGTGCCAGCAGTTACTCGACTAACTACAATGAGCAGTTCTTC
cdr3_aa: CASSYSTNYNEQFF

d_call: NA
j_call: TRBJ2-7
clone_size: NA
v_call: TRBV5-4
cdr3_nt: TGTGCCAGCAGCTCCCTATTGACGGGTCGGGGCTACGAGCAGTACTTC
cdr3_aa: CASSSLLTGRGYEQYF

d_call: TRBD1
j_call: TRBJ1-2
clone_size: NA
v_call: TRBV5-1
cdr3_nt: TGCGCCAGCAGCTTGGGACAGGGGAATGGCTACACCTTC
cdr3_aa: CASSLGQGNGYTF

d_call: NA
j_call: TRBJ2-5
clone_size: NA
v_call: TRBV7-9
cdr3_nt: TGTGCCAGCAGCTCAGGACAGCAAGAGACCCAGTACTTC
cdr3_aa: CASSSGQQETQYF

d_call: TRBD1
j_call: TRBJ1-2
clone_size: once
v_call: TRBV6-5
cdr3_nt: TGTGCCAGCAGTTACCCGGGGGCAGGGGGGTTCTATGGCTACACCTTC
cdr3_aa: CASSYPGAGGFYGYTF

d_call: TRBD1
j_call: TRBJ1-3
clone_size: few
v_call: TRBV7-9
cdr3_nt: TGTGCCAGCAGCTTATACCCGGCCCAGCGGACAGGGACTGGAAACACCATATATTTT
cdr3_aa: CASSLYPAQRTGTGNTIYF

d_call: TRBD2
j_call: TRBJ2-3
clone_size: NA
v_call: TRBV30
cdr3_nt: TGTGCCTGGAGTCGGACTAGCGGGGGGGCAGATACGCAGTATTTT
cdr3_aa: CAWSRTSGGADTQYF

d_call: NA
j_call: TRBJ2-1
clone_size: NA
v_call: TRBV7-9
cdr3_nt: TGTGCCAGCAGCTTAGCGGGCGAGCAGTTCTTC
cdr3_aa: CASSLAGEQFF